This T cell receptor beta chain originates from a study of T cell responses to AZD1222 COVID-19 vaccine. Concerning this clone itself: Its specificity is unknown.

Germline CDR1 and CDR2: SGHRS and YFSETQ. This CDR3 is built from 18 residues. Trimming took 4 bases from V and 0 from J, leaving 21 bases between them. Study outcomes and limitations: Most donors were white British, females outnumbered males, and clonal diversity was possibly underestimated.

TCRdb's table, derived via immunoSEQ multiplex PCR, lists solely in-frame clones and lacks some. The repertoire consists of some 120,000 clones, with roughly 88% occurring once and the leading ten covering approximately 7%. The sequence was collected from an adult in good health. This chain connects TRBV5-1 to TRBJ2-3, with D perhaps TRBD1 (6 bases). The material sequenced was peripheral blood, taken on day 0 of AZD1222 vaccination. CDR3 loop: CASSPRIRQATSTDTQYF. In DNA form, the CDR3 reads TGCGCCAGCAGCCCAAGAATTCGACAGGCAACTAGCACAGATACGCAGTATTTT.